The 27 T cell receptor beta chains below were found in one sample sequenced in a study of cytomegalovirus exposure and HLA in healthy donors. Both 60 Vbeta primers and 13 Jbeta primers went into the PCR. Sequencing was performed with immunoSEQ multiplex PCR; in TCRdb, only in-frame clones are kept and a portion is missing. The sample yields fewer than 250,000 clones, approximately 80% seen once. Source material: PBMCs. The receptor set was obtained from a male donor in good health and CMV-seronegative.

The CDR3 spells CASSLGDSSYEQYF. The DNA of the CDR3 is TGTGCCAGCAGCTTAGGTGACAGCTCCTACGAGCAGTACTTC. The chain couples TRBV7-9 to TRBJ2-7, with D possibly TRBD1 on 5 matching bases. Trimming left V 1 base short and J 0 bases short, with 7 bases between. Germline V gene sequence: CDR1 SEHNR, CDR2 FQNEAQ (reference sequence). The CDR3 sequence is 14 residues long.

The CDR3, as DNA: TGTGCCAGCAGCCACCCTAGCGGAGGGTCCTACAATGAGCAGTTCTTC. Its protein is CASSHPSGGSYNEQFF. This sequence joins TRBV9 and TRBJ2-1; 7 bases agree with TRBD2. The CDR3 consists of 16 residues. The V gene's germline CDR1 is SGDLS and CDR2 YYNGEE. The V segment lost 4 bases and the J segment 1 base; nucleotides outside the gene matches: 8.

This clone was detected once. The chain links TRBV11-2 to TRBJ2-6; D is undetermined. From germline, CDR1 is SGHAT and CDR2 FQNNGV. This CDR3 is 15 amino acids long. The ends were cut back, 5 bases at V and 0 bases at J, with 8 bases in the middle. CDR3 coding DNA: TGTGCCAGCAGCCAGGCGTCCTCTGGGGCCAACGTCCTGACTTTC. It specifies CASSQASSGANVLTF.

The chain recombines TRBV9 with TRBJ1-2; weak D call: TRBD1 (5 bases). V was clipped by 4 bases and J by 1 base, with 14 bases between them. The CDR3 contains 15 residues. Per germline, CDR1 SGDLS and CDR2 YYNGEE. Here the CDR3 DNA reads TGTGCCAGCAGCCCCCAGGAAGGGGATAACTATGGCTACACCTTC. Translating gives CASSPQEGDNYGYTF.

The J gene is TRBJ2-1, the V gene TRBV7-3; 7 bases map to TRBD2. The CDR3 runs 15 residues. Germline lookup yields CDR1 SGHTA and CDR2 FQGTGA. After removal of 1 base from V and 5 bases from J, the junction contained 5 bases not matched to a gene. The CDR3 spells CASSLMGGEDNEQFF. The CDR3 DNA follows: TGTGCCAGCAGCTTAATGGGGGGGGAGGACAATGAGCAGTTCTTC.

V usage is TRBV10-3 and J usage is TRBJ2-3; 12 bases align to TRBD2. After removal of 5 bases from V and 6 bases from J, the junction contained 6 bases not matched to a gene. The CDR3 consists of 15 residues. Germline assignment: CDR1 ENHRY and CDR2 SYGVKD. CDR3 region: CAISLAGGHGDTQYF. CDR3 coding DNA: TGTGCCATCAGTCTAGCGGGAGGGCATGGGGATACGCAGTATTTT.

The J gene is TRBJ1-1, the V gene TRBV12-5; possible D gene TRBD1, 6 bases. Germline V gene sequence: CDR1 LGHNT, CDR2 FRNRAP. The CDR3 length is 19 residues. With 2 bases removed from V and 0 bases from J, the gap between germline ends came to 22 bases. Here the CDR3 DNA reads TGTGCTAGTGGTTTGAAGAGGGGTTTGGGGGGGCGATTGAACACTGAAGCTTTCTTT. This encodes CASGLKRGLGGRLNTEAFF.

As to this clone: Different DNA sequences within this sample yield the same CDR3. The V call is TRBV4-1, the J call TRBJ2-7; no reliable D call. The CDR3 contains 14 residues. Trimming took off 0 bases at V and 0 bases at J, with 6 bases between the two ends. The germline V gene encodes CDR1 MGHRA and CDR2 YSYEKL. The CDR3 DNA reads as TGCGCCAGCAGCCAAGACGCTAGCTCCTACGAGCAGTACTTC. Translated: CASSQDASSYEQYF.

The chain employs TRBV7-9 and TRBJ1-5; D may be TRBD1 (6 bases). The V gene lost 0 bases and the J gene lost 2 bases, with 11 bases spanning the gap. Germline V gene data show CDR1 as SEHNR and CDR2 as FQNEAQ (reference sequence). This CDR3 has 16 amino acids. The CDR3 loop is CASSLAQGGGNQPQHF. Written as DNA, the CDR3 is TGTGCCAGCAGCTTAGCACAGGGCGGAGGCAATCAGCCCCAGCATTTT.

The genes are TRBV5-4 and TRBJ2-2, with 13 nucleotides matching TRBD2. The CDR3 has 18 residues. V lost 4 bases and J lost 4; bases outside the gene matches: 10. CDR1 is SGHNT, CDR2 YYREEE, per germline (reference sequence). CDR3 region: CASSRTSGSSSGTGELFF. CDR3 coding DNA: TGTGCCAGCAGCCGGACTAGCGGGAGTAGTTCGGGCACCGGGGAGCTGTTTTTT.

The V and J genes are TRBV29-1 and TRBJ2-2, with 10 positions matching TRBD1. Per germline, CDR1 SQVTM and CDR2 ANQGSEA. This CDR3 region has 16 residues. V lost 5 bases, J lost 3 bases, and 9 bases stayed unmatched. The DNA of the CDR3 is TGCAGCGTTCCCTCAACGGGGACAGGGGACACCGGGGAGCTGTTTTTT. Translation: CSVPSTGTGDTGELFF.

The CDR3 reads CSVEGTSGLTTYEQYF. The CDR3 DNA is TGCAGCGTTGAAGGGACTAGCGGTCTCACCACCTACGAGCAGTACTTC. The chain recombines TRBV29-1 with TRBJ2-7; 10 positions match TRBD2. This CDR3 has 16 amino acids. With V trimmed by 1 base and J by 2 bases, 8 bases remained unmatched. Germline CDR1 and CDR2: SQVTM and ANQGSEA.

The V call is TRBV10-1, the J call TRBJ2-1; 8 nucleotides align to TRBD2. CDR3 length equals 15 residues. The germline CDR1 and CDR2 sequences are WNHNN and SYGVQD (reference sequence). Germline trimming cut 5 bases from V and 10 bases from J; bases unmatched to any gene: 13. For the CDR3, the DNA is TGCGCCAGCAGTATCAGCGGGAGTATGGGTAGCGAGCAGTTCTTC. Its translation: CASSISGSMGSEQFF.

This chain connects TRBV13 to TRBJ2-7, with 8 bases matching TRBD1. The V and J ends lost 5 bases and 6 bases, in that order; junction bases with no gene match: 12. Germline V gives CDR1 PRHDT, CDR2 FYEKMQ (reference sequence). The CDR3 has 15 residues. The CDR3 DNA sequence: TGTGCCAGCAGCGCGCATGGGACAGGAGGTAGCGAGCAGTACTTC. This translates into CASSAHGTGGSEQYF.

The chain joins TRBV7-2 to TRBJ2-1, with 9 bases fitting TRBD1. The germline V gene has CDR1 SGHTA and CDR2 FQGNSA. The CDR3 is 16 residues long. The junction had 6 bases not matched to a gene; V was cut back by 5 bases and J by 1 base. The CDR3 sequence is CASSNTGQGSYNEQFF. CDR3 nucleotides: TGTGCCAGCAGCAACACGGGACAGGGATCCTACAATGAGCAGTTCTTC.

The chain couples TRBV6-6 to TRBJ1-3; TRBD1 matches 7 bases. Per germline, CDR1 MNHNY and CDR2 SVGAGI (reference sequence). The V gene end was trimmed by 8 bases and the J gene end by 4 bases; junction bases not matched to a gene: 8. This CDR3 contains 14 residues. CDR3 DNA: TGTGCCAGCGAAGAGACAGGGCGGGGAAACACCATATATTTT. Translating it yields CASEETGRGNTIYF.

V gene TRBV4-1 combines with J gene TRBJ1-5; TRBD1 might be the D (5 bases). The germline gives CDR1 MGHRA, CDR2 YSYEKL. CDR3 length: 19 amino acids. V lost 0 bases and J lost 0, with 18 bases in between. CDR3 amino acids: CASSQEGPNGGGSNQPQHF. DNA of the CDR3: TGCGCCAGCAGCCAAGAAGGGCCCAACGGGGGAGGTAGCAATCAGCCCCAGCATTTT.

V gene TRBV19 combines with J gene TRBJ1-2; D ambiguous. The CDR3 is 14 amino acids. V was shortened by 6 bases and J by 0 bases, with 11 bases between the two germline ends. Germline V gene lookup returns CDR1 LNHDA and CDR2 SQIVND (reference sequence). The CDR3 sequence: CASSPAATNYGYTF. CDR3 DNA sequence: TGTGCCAGTAGCCCGGCAGCGACTAACTATGGCTACACCTTC.

V gene TRBV2 combines with J gene TRBJ2-5; D gene unclear. V was cut by 6 bases and J by 3 bases, with 5 bases left in between. Germline V gives CDR1 SNHLY, CDR2 FYNNEI. The CDR3 contains 11 residues. CDR3 residues: CASRLEETQYF. The CDR3 nucleotides are TGTGCCAGCAGACTTGAAGAGACCCAGTACTTC.

The rearrangement links TRBV19 to TRBJ2-7, with D perhaps TRBD2 (6 bases). The germline CDR1 and CDR2 sequences are LNHDA and SQIVND (reference sequence). The V and J ends lost 4 bases and 4 bases respectively, with 14 bases between them. This CDR3 is built from 14 residues. DNA of the CDR3: TGTGCCAGTAGTACCGGGAGTCCCTATTACGAGCAGTACTTC. Protein product: CASSTGSPYYEQYF.

The rearrangement joins TRBV6-1 to TRBJ1-2, with a tentative D call TRBD1 (5 bases). The V gene's germline CDR1 is MNHNS and CDR2 SASEGT. Trimming left V 5 bases short and J 1 base short, with 14 bases between. This CDR3 spans 15 amino acids. As DNA, the CDR3 is TGTGCCAGCAGTCCCACCTACGGGGGTAACTATGGCTACACCTTC. Translated: CASSPTYGGNYGYTF.

In this sample, this clone turned up a few times. The V gene is TRBV11-2, the J gene TRBJ2-1; 14 positions match TRBD2. Germline loops: CDR1 SGHAT, CDR2 FQNNGV. The V gene end was trimmed by 5 bases and the J gene end by 5 bases; junction bases not matched to a gene: 2. The CDR3 runs to 15 residues. CDR3 coding DNA: TGTGCCAGCAGCCCGGGACTAGCGGGAGACAATGAGCAGTTCTTC. It yields the protein CASSPGLAGDNEQFF.

V and J are TRBV5-3 and TRBJ1-1, with D uncertain. TRBV5-3 is classed as an ORF, of uncertain function. The CDR3 extends over 15 amino acids. V gave up 1 base and J gave up 1 base, with 11 bases separating them. For the CDR3, the DNA is TGTGCCAGAAGCTTGTCTGGCAGAAAGAACACTGAAGCTTTCTTT. Residues: CARSLSGRKNTEAFF.

This rearrangement joins TRBV7-3 to TRBJ2-7, with a weak D call TRBD2 (7 bases). This CDR3 has 15 residues. The germline CDR1 and CDR2 sequences are SGHTA and FQGTGA. Trimming stripped 5 bases from V and 4 bases from J, with 18 bases between. CDR3 bases: TGTGCCAGCAGCCAAAAGGGGGGGATGCAGTACGAGCAGTACTTC. Protein sequence: CASSQKGGMQYEQYF.

The chain combines TRBV5-4 with TRBJ2-5, with TRBD2 identical over 8 bases. V lost 10 bases to trimming and J lost 1 base; unmatched junction nucleotides: 9. The CDR3 length is 14 residues. The germline V gene has CDR1 SGHNT and CDR2 YYREEE (reference sequence). CDR3 nucleotides: TGTGCCTATGGTGGTAGCGGGGCCCAAGAGACCCAGTACTTC. This gives the protein CAYGGSGAQETQYF. Combining the CDR3 with reference TRBV5-4 and TRBJ2-5 gives the whole variable domain ETGVTQSPTHLIKTRGQQVTLRCSSQSGHNTVSWYQQALGQGPQFIFQYYREEENGRGNFPPRFSGLQFPNYSSELNVNALELDDSALYLCAYGGSGAQETQYFGPGTRLLVL.

This CDR3 reads CASSLYRGETQYF. The CDR3, as DNA: TGTGCCAGCAGCTTATACAGGGGAGAGACCCAGTACTTC. V and J are TRBV7-2 and TRBJ2-5; 7 bases line up with TRBD1. Trimming cost V 2 bases and J 4 bases; bases outside gene matches: 1. In germline, CDR1 is SGHTA, CDR2 FQGNSA. The CDR3 runs 13 residues.

This rearrangement joins TRBV7-9 to TRBJ2-3, with D maybe TRBD2 (6 bases). Trimming cost V 4 bases and J 2 bases, with 13 bases left between them. Germline V gene lookup returns CDR1 SEHNR and CDR2 FQNEAQ (reference sequence). The length of the CDR3 is 15 residues. The CDR3 region is CASSSLATDTDTQYF. CDR3 coding DNA: TGTGCCAGCAGCTCACTAGCAACCGACACAGATACGCAGTATTTT.